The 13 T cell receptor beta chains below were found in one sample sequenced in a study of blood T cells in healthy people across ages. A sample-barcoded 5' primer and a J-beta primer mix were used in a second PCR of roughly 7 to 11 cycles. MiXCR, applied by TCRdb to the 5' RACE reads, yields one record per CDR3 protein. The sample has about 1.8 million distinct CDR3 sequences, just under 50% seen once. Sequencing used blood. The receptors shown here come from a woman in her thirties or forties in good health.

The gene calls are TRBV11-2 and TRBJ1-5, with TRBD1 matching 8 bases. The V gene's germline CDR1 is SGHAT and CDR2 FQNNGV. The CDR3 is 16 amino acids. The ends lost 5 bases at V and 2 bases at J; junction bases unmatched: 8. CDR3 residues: CASSPLTGDGNQPQHF. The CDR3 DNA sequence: TGTGCCAGCAGCCCACTGACAGGGGACGGCAATCAGCCCCAGCATTTT.

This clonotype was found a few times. The CDR3 DNA sequence: TGTGCCATCAGTGACCCCTTGAGGGGACCCTACAATGAGCAGTTCTTC. It is translated as CAISDPLRGPYNEQFF. The gene calls are TRBV10-3 and TRBJ2-1, with D perhaps assigned TRBD1 or TRBD2 (5 bases each). In germline, CDR1 is ENHRY, CDR2 SYGVKD. V lost 3 bases to trimming and J lost 2 bases, with 14 bases between them. The CDR3 runs to 16 residues.

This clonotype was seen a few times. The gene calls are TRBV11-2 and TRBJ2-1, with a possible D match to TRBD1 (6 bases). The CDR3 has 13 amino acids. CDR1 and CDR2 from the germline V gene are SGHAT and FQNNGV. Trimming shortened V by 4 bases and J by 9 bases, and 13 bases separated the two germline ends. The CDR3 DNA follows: TGTGCCAGCAGCTCCCAGGGGTCGGGTGAGCAGTTCTTC. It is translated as CASSSQGSGEQFF.

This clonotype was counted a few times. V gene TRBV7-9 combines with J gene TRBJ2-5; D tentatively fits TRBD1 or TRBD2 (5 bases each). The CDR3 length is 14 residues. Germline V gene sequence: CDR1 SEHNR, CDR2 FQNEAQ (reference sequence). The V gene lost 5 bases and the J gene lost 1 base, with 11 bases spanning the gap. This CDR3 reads CASSRFGGQETQYF. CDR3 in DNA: TGTGCCAGCAGCCGGTTTGGGGGCCAAGAGACCCAGTACTTC. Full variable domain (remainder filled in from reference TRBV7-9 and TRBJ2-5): DTGVSQNPRHKITKRGQNVTFRCDPISEHNRLYWYRQTLGQGPEFLTYFQNEAQLEKSRLLSDRFSAERPKGSFSTLEIQRTEQGDSAMYLCASSRFGGQETQYFGPGTRLLVL.

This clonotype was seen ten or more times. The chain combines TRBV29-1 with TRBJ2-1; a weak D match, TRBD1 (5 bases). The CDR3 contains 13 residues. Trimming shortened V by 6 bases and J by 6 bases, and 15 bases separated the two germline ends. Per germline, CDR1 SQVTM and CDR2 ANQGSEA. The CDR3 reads CSVPTGASNEQFF. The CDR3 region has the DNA TGCAGCGTCCCCACTGGGGCGTCCAATGAGCAGTTCTTC.

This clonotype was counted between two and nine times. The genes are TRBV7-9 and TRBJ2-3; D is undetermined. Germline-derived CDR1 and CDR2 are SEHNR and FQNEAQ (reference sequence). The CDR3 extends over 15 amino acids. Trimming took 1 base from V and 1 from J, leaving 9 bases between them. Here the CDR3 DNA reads TGTGCCAGCAGCTTAGGAACTTTACGCACAGATACGCAGTATTTT. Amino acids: CASSLGTLRTDTQYF.

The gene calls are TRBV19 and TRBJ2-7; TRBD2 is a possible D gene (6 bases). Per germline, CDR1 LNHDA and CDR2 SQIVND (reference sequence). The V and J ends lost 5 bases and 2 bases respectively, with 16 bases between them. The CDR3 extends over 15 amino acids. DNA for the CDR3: TGTGCCAGTAGTCCCCAATTGGCGGGGACCTACGAGCAGTACTTC. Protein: CASSPQLAGTYEQYF.

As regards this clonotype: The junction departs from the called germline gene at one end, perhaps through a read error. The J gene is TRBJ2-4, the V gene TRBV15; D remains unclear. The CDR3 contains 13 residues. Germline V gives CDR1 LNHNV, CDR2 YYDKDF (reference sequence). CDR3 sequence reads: CATLSSAENIQYF. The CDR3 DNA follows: TGTGCCACCCTTTCATCAGCCGAAAACATTCAGTACTTC.

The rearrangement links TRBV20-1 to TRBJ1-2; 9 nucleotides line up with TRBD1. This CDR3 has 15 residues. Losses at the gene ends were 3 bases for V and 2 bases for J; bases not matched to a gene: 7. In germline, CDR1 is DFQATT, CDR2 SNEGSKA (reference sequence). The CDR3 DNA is TGCAGTGCTAGTGATCGGGACAGGGAGAACTATGGCTACACCTTC. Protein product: CSASDRDRENYGYTF.

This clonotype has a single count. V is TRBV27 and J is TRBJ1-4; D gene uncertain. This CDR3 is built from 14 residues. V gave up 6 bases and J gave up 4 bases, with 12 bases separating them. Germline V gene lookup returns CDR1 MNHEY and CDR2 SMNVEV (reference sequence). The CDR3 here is CASRKSVVNEKLFF. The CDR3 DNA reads TGTGCCAGCAGGAAGAGCGTCGTTAATGAAAAACTGTTTTTT.

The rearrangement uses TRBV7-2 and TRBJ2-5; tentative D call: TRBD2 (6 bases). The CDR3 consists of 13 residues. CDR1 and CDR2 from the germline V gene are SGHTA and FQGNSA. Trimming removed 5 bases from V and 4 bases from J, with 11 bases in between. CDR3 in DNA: TGTGCCAGCAGCGCGGGACCGACAGAGACCCAGTACTTC. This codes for CASSAGPTETQYF.

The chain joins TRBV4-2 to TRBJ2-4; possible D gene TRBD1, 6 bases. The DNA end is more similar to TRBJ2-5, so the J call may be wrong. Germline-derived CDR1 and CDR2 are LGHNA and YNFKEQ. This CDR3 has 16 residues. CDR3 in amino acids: CASSQSRGATQETQYF. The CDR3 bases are TGTGCCAGCAGCCAATCCAGGGGCGCGACCCAAGAGACCCAGTACTTC.

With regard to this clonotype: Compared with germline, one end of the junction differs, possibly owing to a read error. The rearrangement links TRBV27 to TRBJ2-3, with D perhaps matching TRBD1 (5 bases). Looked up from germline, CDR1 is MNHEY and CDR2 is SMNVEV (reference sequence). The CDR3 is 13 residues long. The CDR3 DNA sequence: TGTGCCAGCAGTTTACAGAGCACAGGTACGCAGTATTTT. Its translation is CASSLQSTGTQYF.